Listed below are T cell receptor beta chains from one sample, sequenced in a study of human T cells and chemical hapten exposure. TCRdb reprocessed the RACE reads with MiXCR, giving one entry per CDR3 protein. The data contain 40,000 or so distinct CDR3 sequences, approximately 12% of them singletons. This material consisted of whole blood, taken in connection with sensitization to the hapten diphenylcyclopropenone (DPC). These receptors were taken from a woman aged 40 to 49 with alopecia areata. Some clones in this sample may be carry-over from other donors' samples. Each CDR3 is given with its conserved first and last residue. D genes are given only for firm matches. Rows give clone size only sometimes, using once, few, many, or a class for an expanded clone.

CDR3aa	CDR3nt	d_gene	abundance	v_gene	j_gene
CASSLGQPLHGYTF	TGTGCCAGCAGTTTGGGACAGCCTCTCCATGGCTACACCTTC	TRBD1	many	TRBV28	TRBJ1-2
CASSVPLQGSEQYF	TGCGCCAGCAGCGTACCCCTACAGGGAAGTGAACAGTACTTC	-	many	TRBV10-2	TRBJ2-7
CAISELAGVRTGELFF	TGTGCCATCAGTGAGTTAGCGGGAGTGCGTACCGGGGAGCTGTTTTTT	TRBD2	many	TRBV10-3	TRBJ2-2
CASSTGRSGILHF	TGTGCCAGCAGTACAGGGAGGAGTGGAATCCTCCACTTT	-	many	TRBV6-5	TRBJ1-6
CSNWDYAYNEQFF	TGTTCGAACTGGGACTACGCTTACAATGAGCAGTTCTTC	TRBD2	-	TRBV20-1	TRBJ2-1
CASSQRWTTNQPQHF	TGCGCCAGCAGCCAGAGGTGGACAACCAATCAGCCCCAGCATTTT	-	-	TRBV4-1	TRBJ1-5
CSVVEGNYGYTF	TGCAGCGTTGTGGAGGGGAACTATGGCTACACCTTC	-	few	TRBV29-1	TRBJ1-2
CASSLGVRTSGRPQYEQYF	TGTGCCAGCAGCTTAGGAGTGAGGACTAGCGGGAGGCCACAGTACGAGCAGTACTTC	TRBD2	many	TRBV11-2	TRBJ2-7
CASSYSPSGGLYNEQFF	TGTGCCAGCAGTTACTCCCCTAGCGGGGGGCTCTACAATGAGCAGTTCTTC	TRBD2	many	TRBV6-2/TRBV6-3	TRBJ2-1
CATALRFKETQYF	TGTGCCACAGCGTTGAGGTTTAAAGAGACCCAGTACTTC	-	-	TRBV28	TRBJ2-5
CASSILHRSGANVLTF	TGTGCCAGTAGTATACTCCATCGCTCTGGGGCCAACGTCCTGACTTTC	-	many	TRBV19	TRBJ2-6
CASSFDSDSPLHF	TGTGCCAGCAGCTTTGACAGTGATTCACCCCTCCACTTT	-	-	TRBV7-2	TRBJ1-6
CASLDSRRNNQPQHF	TGTGCCTCACTTGACTCAAGGCGAAACAATCAGCCCCAGCATTTT	-	-	TRBV19	TRBJ1-5
CASRGGLSTDTQYF	TGTGCCAGCCGAGGGGGTCTTAGCACAGATACGCAGTATTTT	-	few	TRBV12-3/TRBV12-4	TRBJ2-3
CASSQDGRQGFYEQYF	TGTGCCAGCAGCCAAGATGGGAGACAGGGATTCTACGAGCAGTACTTC	TRBD1	many	TRBV14	TRBJ2-7
CSARTLHEQFF	TGCAGTGCGCGGACCCTCCATGAGCAGTTCTTC	-	many	TRBV20-1	TRBJ2-1
CSVLDPAGDSANHRQYF	TGCAGCGTTCTCGACCCTGCCGGTGACAGCGCCAACCATCGGCAGTACTTC	-	-	TRBV29-1	TRBJ2-7
CASSSLGRDDNSPLHF	TGTGCCAGCAGTTCCCTGGGAAGGGACGATAATTCACCCCTCCACTTT	-	many	TRBV28	TRBJ1-6
CASSHLSRTSGITDTQYF	TGTGCCAGCAGCCACCTGTCAAGGACTAGCGGAATTACAGATACGCAGTATTTT	TRBD2	-	TRBV3-1	TRBJ2-3
CASSFGTQETQYF	TGTGCCAGCAGTTTTGGAACCCAAGAGACCCAGTACTTC	-	many	TRBV12-3/TRBV12-4	TRBJ2-5